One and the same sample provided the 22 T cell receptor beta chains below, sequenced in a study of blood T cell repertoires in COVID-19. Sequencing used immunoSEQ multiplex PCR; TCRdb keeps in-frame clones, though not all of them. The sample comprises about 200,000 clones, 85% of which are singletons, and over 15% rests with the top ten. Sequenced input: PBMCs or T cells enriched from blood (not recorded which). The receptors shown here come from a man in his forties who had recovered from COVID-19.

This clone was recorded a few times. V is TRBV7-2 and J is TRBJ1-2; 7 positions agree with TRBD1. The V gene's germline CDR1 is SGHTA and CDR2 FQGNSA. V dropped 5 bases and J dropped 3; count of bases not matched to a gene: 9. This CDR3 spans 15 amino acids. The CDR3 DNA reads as TGTGCCAGCAGCCAGCACCGACAGGGACACTATGGCTACACCTTC. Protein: CASSQHRQGHYGYTF.

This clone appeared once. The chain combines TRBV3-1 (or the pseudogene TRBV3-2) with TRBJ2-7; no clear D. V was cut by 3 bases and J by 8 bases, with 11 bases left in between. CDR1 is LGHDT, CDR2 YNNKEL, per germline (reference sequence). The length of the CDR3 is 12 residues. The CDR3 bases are TGTGCCAGCAGCCAGGCAGGCGTCAAGCAGTACTTC. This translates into CASSQAGVKQYF.

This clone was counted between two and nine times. The DNA for the CDR3 is TGTGCCAGCAGCCAAGCTTCAGGGAACACTGAAGCTTTCTTT. Translation: CASSQASGNTEAFF. The chain joins TRBV3-1 (or the pseudogene TRBV3-2) to TRBJ1-1; D remains ambiguous. Germline CDR1 and CDR2: LGHDT and YNNKEL (reference sequence). The CDR3 is 14 residues long. V lost 1 base and J 1 base, leaving 7 bases between the germline ends.

DNA of the CDR3: TGTGCCAGTAGTATTACATGGGGACAGGGGGCGAACGAGCAGTACTTC. Residues: CASSITWGQGANEQYF. This chain links TRBV19 with TRBJ2-7; 12 bases agree with TRBD1. The CDR3 sequence is 16 residues long. Germline values: CDR1 LNHDA, CDR2 SQIVND (reference sequence). V was pared by 3 bases and J by 5 bases, with 8 bases of the junction left unmatched.

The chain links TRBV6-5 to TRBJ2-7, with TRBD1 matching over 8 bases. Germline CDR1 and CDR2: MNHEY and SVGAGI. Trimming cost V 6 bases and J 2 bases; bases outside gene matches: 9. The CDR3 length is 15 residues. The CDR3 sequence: CASSPRGPDPYEQYF. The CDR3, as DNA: TGTGCCAGCAGCCCCAGGGGGCCGGACCCCTACGAGCAGTACTTC.

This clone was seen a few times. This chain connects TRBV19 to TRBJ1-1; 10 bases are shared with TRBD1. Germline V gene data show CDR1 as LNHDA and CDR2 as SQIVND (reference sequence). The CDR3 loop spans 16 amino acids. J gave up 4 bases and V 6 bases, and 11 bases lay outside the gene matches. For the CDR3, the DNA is TGTGCCAGTAGGGCTAGGACAGGGGGTAGGGTCACTGAAGCTTTCTTT. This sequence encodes CASRARTGGRVTEAFF.

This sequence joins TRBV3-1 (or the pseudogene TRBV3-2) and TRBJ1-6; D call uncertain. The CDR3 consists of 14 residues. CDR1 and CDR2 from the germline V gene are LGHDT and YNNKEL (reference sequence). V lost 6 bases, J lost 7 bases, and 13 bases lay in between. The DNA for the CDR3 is TGTGCCAGCAGTCGAGGGATCCCGAATTCACCCCTCCACTTT. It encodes CASSRGIPNSPLHF.

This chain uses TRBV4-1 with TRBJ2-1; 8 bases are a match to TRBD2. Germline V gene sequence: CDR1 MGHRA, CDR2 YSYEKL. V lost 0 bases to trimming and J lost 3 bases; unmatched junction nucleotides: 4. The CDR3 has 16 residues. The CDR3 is CASSQEAGGNYNEQFF. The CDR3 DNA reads TGCGCCAGCAGCCAAGAGGCGGGAGGCAACTACAATGAGCAGTTCTTC.

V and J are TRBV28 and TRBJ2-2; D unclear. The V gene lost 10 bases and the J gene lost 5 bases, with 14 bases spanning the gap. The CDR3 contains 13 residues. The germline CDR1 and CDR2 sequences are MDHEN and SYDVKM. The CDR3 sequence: CATVSTQTGELFF. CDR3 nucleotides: TGTGCCACCGTCTCAACCCAGACCGGGGAGCTGTTTTTT.

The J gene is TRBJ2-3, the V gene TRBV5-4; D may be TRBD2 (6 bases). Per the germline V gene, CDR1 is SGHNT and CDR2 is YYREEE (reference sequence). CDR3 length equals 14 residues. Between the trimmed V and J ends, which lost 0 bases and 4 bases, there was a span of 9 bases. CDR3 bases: TGTGCCAGCAGCTTGGTTAGGGAGGCAGATACGCAGTATTTT. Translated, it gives CASSLVREADTQYF.

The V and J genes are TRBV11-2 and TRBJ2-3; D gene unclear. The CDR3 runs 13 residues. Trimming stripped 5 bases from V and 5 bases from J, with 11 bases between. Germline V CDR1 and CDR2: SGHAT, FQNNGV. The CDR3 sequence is CASSPTTKDTQYF. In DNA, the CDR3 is TGTGCCAGCAGCCCAACTACTAAAGATACGCAGTATTTT.

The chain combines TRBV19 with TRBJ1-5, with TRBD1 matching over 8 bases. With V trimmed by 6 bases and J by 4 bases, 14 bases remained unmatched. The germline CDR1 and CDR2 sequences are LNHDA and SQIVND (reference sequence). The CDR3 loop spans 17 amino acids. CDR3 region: CASSQPSGTGVNQPQHF. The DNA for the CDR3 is TGTGCCAGTAGCCAACCCTCCGGGACAGGAGTGAATCAGCCCCAGCATTTT.

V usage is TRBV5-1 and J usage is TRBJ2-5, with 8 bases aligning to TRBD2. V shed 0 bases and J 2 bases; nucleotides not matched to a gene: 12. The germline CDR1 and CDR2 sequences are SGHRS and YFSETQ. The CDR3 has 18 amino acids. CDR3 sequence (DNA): TGCGCCAGCAGCTTGGCCAACAGGCTAGCGGGCCATCAAGAGACCCAGTACTTC. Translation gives CASSLANRLAGHQETQYF.

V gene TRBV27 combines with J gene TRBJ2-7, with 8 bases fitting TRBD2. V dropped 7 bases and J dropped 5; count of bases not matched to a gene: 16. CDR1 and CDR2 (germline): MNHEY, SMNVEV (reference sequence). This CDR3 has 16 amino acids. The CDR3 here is CASTSLGGGLYNEQYF. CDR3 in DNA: TGTGCCAGCACCTCTTTAGGCGGGGGGTTATACAACGAGCAGTACTTC.

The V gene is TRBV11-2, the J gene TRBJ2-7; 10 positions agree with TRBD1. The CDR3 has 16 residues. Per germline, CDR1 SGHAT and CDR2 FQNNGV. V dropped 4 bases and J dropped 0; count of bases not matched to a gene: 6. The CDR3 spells CASSYRTGGTSYEQYF. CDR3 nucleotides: TGTGCCAGCAGCTATCGGACAGGGGGGACCTCCTACGAGCAGTACTTC.

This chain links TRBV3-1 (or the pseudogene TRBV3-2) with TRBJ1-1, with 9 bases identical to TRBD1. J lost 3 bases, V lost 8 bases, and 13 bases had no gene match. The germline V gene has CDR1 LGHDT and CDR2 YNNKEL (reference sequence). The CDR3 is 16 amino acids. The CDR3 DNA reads TGTGCCAGCTTCTCCCGCAGGGACAGGGAAGACACTGAAGCTTTCTTT. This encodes CASFSRRDREDTEAFF.

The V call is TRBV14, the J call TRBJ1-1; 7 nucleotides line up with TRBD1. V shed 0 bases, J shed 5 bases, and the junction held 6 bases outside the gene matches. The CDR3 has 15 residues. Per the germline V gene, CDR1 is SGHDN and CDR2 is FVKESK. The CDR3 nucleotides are TGTGCCAGCAGCCAAGAAGACAGGGTATGGACTGAAGCTTTCTTT. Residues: CASSQEDRVWTEAFF. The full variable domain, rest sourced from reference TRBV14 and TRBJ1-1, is EAGVTQFPSHSVIEKGQTVTLRCDPISGHDNLYWYRRVMGKEIKFLLHFVKESKQDESGMPNNRFLAERTGGTYSTLKVQPAELEDSGVYFCASSQEDRVWTEAFFGQGTRLTVV.

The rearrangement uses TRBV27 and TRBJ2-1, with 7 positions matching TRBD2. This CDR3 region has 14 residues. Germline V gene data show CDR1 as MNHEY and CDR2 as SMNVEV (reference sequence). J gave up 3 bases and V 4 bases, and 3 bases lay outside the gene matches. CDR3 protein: CASSSSGNYNEQFF. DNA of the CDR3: TGTGCCAGCAGTTCTAGCGGAAACTACAATGAGCAGTTCTTC.

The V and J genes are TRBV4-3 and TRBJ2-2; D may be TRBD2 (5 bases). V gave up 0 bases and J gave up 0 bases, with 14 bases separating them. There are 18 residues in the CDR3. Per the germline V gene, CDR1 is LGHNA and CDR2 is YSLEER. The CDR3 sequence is CASSQDGLADANTGELFF. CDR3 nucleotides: TGCGCCAGCAGCCAAGATGGCCTAGCCGACGCGAACACCGGGGAGCTGTTTTTT.

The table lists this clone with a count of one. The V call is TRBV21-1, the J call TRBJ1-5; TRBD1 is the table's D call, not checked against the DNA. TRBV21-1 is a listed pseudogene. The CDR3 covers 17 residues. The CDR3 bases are TGTGCCAGCAGCAGAGTCGACAGGGGGCGGGGCAATCAGCCCCAGCATTTT. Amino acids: CASSRVDRGRGNQPQHF.

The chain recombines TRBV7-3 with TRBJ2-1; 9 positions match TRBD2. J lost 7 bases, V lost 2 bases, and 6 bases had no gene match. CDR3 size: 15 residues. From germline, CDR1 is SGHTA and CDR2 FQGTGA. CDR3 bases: TGTGCCAGCAGCTTACTAGGCGGGAGGGGTAATGAGCAGTTCTTC. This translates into CASSLLGGRGNEQFF.

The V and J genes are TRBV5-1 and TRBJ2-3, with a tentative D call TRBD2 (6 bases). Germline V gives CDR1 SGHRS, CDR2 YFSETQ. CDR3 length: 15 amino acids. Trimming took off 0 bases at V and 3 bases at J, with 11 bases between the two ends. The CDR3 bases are TGCGCCAGCAGCTTGGCGGGGGTGAGAACAGATACGCAGTATTTT. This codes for CASSLAGVRTDTQYF.